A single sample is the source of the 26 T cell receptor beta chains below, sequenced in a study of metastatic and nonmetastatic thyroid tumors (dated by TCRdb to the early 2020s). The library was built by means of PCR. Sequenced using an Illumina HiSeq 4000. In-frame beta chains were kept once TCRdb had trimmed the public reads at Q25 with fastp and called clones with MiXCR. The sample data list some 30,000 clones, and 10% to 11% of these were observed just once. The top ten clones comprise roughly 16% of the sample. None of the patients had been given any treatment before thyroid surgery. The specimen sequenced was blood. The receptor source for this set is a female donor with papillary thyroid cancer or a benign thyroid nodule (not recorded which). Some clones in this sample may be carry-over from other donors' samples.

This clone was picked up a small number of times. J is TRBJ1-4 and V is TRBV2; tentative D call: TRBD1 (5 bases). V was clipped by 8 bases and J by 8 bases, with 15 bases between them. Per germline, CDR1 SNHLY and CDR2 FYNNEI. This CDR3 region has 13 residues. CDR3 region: CASQGGVSEKLFF. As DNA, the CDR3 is TGTGCCAGCCAGGGAGGGGTGAGCGAAAAACTGTTTTTT.

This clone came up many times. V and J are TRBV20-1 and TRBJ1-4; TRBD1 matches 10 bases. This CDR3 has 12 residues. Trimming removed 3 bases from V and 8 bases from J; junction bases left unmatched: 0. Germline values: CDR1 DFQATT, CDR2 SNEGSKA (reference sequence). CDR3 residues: CSARTGGEKLFF. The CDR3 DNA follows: TGCAGTGCTAGGACAGGGGGCGAAAAACTGTTTTTT.

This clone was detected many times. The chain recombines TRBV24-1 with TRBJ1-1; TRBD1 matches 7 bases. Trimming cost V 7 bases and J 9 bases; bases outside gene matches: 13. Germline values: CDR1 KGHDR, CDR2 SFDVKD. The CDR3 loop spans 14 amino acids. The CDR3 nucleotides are TGTGCCACCAGGGGGACTTTCGAACAGGGGCAAGCTTTCTTT. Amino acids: CATRGTFEQGQAFF.

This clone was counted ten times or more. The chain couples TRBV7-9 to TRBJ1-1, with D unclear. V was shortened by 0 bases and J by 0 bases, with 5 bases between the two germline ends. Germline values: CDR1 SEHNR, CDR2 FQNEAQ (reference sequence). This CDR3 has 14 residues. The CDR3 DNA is TGTGCCAGCAGCTTAGCGGCCCTGAACACTGAAGCTTTCTTT. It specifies CASSLAALNTEAFF.

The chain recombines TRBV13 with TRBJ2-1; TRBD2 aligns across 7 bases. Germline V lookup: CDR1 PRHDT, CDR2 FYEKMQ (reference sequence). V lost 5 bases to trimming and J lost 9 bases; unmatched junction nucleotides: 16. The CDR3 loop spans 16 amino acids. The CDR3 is CASSLPLAWVTGEQFF. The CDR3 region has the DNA TGTGCCAGCAGCCTCCCACTAGCGTGGGTTACGGGTGAGCAGTTCTTC.

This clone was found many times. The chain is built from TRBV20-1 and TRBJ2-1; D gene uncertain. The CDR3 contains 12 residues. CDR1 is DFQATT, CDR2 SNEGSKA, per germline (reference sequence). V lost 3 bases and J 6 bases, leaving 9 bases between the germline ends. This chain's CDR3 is CSASQAFNEQFF. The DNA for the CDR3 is TGCAGTGCTAGCCAAGCTTTCAATGAGCAGTTCTTC.

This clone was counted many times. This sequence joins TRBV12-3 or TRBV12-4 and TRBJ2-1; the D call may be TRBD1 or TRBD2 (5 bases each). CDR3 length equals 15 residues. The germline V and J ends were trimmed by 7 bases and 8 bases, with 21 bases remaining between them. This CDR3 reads CASTPGGGPPDEQFF. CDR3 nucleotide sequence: TGTGCCAGCACCCCTGGGGGTGGACCACCTGATGAGCAGTTCTTC.

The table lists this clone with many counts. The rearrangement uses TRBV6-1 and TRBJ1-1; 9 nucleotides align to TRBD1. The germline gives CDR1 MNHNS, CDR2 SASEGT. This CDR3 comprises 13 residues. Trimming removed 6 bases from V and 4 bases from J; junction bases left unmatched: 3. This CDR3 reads CASRQGAITEAFF. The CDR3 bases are TGTGCCAGCAGACAGGGGGCTATCACTGAAGCTTTCTTT.

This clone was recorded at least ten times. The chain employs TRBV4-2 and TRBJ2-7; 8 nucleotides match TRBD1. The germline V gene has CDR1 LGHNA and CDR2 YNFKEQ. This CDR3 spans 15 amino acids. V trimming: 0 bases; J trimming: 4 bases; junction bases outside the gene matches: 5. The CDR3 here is CASSQDLTGGYEQYF. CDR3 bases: TGTGCCAGCAGCCAAGATCTAACAGGGGGGTACGAGCAGTACTTC.

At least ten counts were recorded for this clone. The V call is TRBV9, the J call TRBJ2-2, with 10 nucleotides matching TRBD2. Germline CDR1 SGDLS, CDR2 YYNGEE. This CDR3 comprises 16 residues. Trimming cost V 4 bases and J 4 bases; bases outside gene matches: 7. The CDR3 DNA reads TGTGCCAGCAGCTCGAGCGGGAGGGCCTTCACCGGGGAGCTGTTTTTT. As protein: CASSSSGRAFTGELFF.

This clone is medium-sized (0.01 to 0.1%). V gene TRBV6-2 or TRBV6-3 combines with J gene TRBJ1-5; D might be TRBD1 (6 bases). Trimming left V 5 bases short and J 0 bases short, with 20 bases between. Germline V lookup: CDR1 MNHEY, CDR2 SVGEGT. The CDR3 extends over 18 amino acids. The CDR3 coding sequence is TGTGCCAGCAGTCGCGAAAATTTCCAGGGGAATAGCAATCAGCCCCAGCATTTT. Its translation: CASSRENFQGNSNQPQHF.

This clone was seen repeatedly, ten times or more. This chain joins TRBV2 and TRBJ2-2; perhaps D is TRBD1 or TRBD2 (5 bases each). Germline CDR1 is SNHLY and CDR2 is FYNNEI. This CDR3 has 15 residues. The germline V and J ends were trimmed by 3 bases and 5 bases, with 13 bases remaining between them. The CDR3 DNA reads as TGTGCCAGCAGTGAGTTGGGGGTAGAGACCGGGGAGCTGTTTTTT. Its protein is CASSELGVETGELFF.

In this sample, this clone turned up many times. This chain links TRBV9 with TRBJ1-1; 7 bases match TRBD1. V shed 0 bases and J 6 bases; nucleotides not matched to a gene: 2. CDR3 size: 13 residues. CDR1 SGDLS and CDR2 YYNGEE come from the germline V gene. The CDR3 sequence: CASSVGRGPEAFF. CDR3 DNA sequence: TGTGCCAGCAGCGTAGGGAGGGGGCCTGAAGCTTTCTTT.

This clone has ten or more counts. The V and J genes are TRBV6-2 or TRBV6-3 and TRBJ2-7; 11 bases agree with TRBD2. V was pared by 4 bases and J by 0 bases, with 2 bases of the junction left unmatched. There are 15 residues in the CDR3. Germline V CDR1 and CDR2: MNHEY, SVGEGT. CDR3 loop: CASSSGTSGSYEQYF. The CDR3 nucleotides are TGTGCCAGCAGTTCCGGGACTAGCGGCTCCTACGAGCAGTACTTC.

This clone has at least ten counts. CDR3 amino acids: CASSMSGDRHSPQHF. CDR3 nucleotide sequence: TGTGCCAGTAGTATGTCTGGGGACAGGCACTCCCCCCAGCATTTT. The V call is TRBV19, the J call TRBJ1-5, with 8 bases aligning to TRBD1. Germline V gives CDR1 LNHDA, CDR2 SQIVND (reference sequence). Trimming took 3 bases from V and 10 from J; bases not matched to a gene: 11. This CDR3 is 15 amino acids long.

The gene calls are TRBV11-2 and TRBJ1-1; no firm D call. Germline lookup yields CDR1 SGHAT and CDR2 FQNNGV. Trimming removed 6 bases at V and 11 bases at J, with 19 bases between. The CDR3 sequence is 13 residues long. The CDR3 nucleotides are TGTGCCAGCAGTCCGGGCCAAGGCCTACACGCTTTCTTT. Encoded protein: CASSPGQGLHAFF.

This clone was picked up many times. CDR3 protein: CASSQDPPNRGHYNEQFF. CDR3 nucleotides: TGTGCCAGCAGCCAAGATCCGCCGAACAGGGGGCACTACAATGAGCAGTTCTTC. This chain connects TRBV3-1 to TRBJ2-1; 9 bases line up with TRBD1. Unmatched junction bases numbered 9, after V lost 0 bases and J lost 3 bases. CDR1 is LGHDT and CDR2 is YNNKEL in the germline V gene (reference sequence). The CDR3 runs 18 residues.

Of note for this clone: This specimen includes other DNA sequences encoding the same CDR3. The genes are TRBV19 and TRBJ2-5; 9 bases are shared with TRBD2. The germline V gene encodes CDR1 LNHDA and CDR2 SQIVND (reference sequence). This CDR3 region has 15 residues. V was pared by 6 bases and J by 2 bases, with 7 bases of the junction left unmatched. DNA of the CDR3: TGTGCCAGTAGGGCTATAGCGGGGGCACAAGAGACCCAGTACTTC. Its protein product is CASRAIAGAQETQYF.

The CDR3, as DNA: TGTGCCAGCAGCTTAACGGTGGACTATGGCTACACCTTC. This translates into CASSLTVDYGYTF. V gene TRBV7-3 combines with J gene TRBJ1-2, with D unclear. Germline V gene lookup returns CDR1 SGHTA and CDR2 FQGTGA. V was cut by 0 bases and J by 3 bases, with 5 bases left in between. The CDR3 is made up of 13 amino acids.

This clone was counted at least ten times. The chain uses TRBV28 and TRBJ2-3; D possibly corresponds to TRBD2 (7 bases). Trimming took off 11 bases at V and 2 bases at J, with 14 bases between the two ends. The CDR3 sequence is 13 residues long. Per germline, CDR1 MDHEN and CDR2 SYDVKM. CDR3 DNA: TGTGCCGCCGGGGGGCGGTTCACAGATACGCAGTATTTT. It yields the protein CAAGGRFTDTQYF.

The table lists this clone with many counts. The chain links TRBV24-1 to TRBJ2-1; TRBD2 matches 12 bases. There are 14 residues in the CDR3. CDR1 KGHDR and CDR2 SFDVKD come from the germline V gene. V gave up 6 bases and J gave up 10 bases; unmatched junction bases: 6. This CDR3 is CATSRLAGGGEQFF. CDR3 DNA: TGTGCCACCAGTCGGCTAGCGGGGGGGGGGGAGCAGTTCTTC.

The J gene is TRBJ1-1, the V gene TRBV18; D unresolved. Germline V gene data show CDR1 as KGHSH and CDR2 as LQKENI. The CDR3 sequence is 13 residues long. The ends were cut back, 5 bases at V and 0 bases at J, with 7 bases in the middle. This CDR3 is CASSSGMNTEAFF. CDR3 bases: TGTGCCAGCTCATCCGGCATGAACACTGAAGCTTTCTTT.

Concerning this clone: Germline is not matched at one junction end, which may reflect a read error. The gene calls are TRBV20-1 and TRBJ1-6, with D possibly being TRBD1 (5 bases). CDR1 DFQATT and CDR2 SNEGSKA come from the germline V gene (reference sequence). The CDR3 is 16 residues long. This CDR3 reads CSARDMVRGLNSPLHF. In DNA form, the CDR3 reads TGTAGTGCTAGAGATATGGTACGGGGCCTGAATTCACCCCTCCACTTT.

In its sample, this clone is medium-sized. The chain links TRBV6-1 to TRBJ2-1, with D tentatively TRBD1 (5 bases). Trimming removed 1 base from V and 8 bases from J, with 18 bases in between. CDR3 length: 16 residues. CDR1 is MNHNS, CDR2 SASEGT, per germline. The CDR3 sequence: CASSEGTAGMVYEQFF. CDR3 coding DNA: TGTGCCAGCAGTGAAGGGACGGCAGGGATGGTCTATGAGCAGTTCTTC.

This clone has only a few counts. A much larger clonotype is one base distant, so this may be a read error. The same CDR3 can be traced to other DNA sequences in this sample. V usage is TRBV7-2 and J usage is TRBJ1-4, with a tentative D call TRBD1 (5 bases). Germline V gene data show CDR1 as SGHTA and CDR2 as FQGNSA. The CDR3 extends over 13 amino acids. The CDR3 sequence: CASSLGEGEKLFF. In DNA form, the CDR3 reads TGTGCCAGCAGCTTAGGGGAAGGGGAAAAGCTGTTTTTT.

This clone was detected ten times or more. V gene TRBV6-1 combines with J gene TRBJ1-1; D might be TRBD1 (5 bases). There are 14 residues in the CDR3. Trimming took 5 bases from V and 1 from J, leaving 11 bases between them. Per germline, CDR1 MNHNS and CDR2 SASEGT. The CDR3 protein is CASSRDYENTEAFF. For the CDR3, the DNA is TGTGCCAGCAGTAGGGACTACGAGAACACTGAAGCTTTCTTT.